Listed below are T cell receptor beta chains from one sample, sequenced in a study of vaccination effects on CD4 cells after COVID-19. These TCRs' antigens remain unknown. Assay used: immunoSEQ multiplex PCR; TCRdb lists only in-frame clones, some missing. The sample includes tens of thousands of clones, around 73% of them seen just once. Sequencing was performed on CD4+ T cells from PBMCs cultured with HCoV-OC43 spike peptides, taken before COVID-19 vaccination. The origin of the receptors is a human donor who received a COVID-19 vaccine. Each CDR3 is given with its conserved first and last residue. The order of the fields is CDR3 length, clone size, J gene, D gene, V gene, CDR3 DNA, CDR3 protein. A D gene is named only where the DNA matches it firmly. Clone size is shown for a subset of rows, as once, few, many or a class of expanded clone.

len: 15; abundance: -; j_gene: TRBJ2-7; d_gene: -; v_gene: TRBV5-1; CDR3nt: TGCGCCAGCAGCTTCAATTCCGGGGGCCCCTACGAGCAGTACTTC; CDR3aa: CASSFNSGGPYEQYF
len: 15; abundance: -; j_gene: TRBJ2-7; d_gene: -; v_gene: TRBV19; CDR3nt: TGTGCCAGTAGTGCTTTCGGCGGGTTAGGGTTCGAGCAGTACTTC; CDR3aa: CASSAFGGLGFEQYF
len: 15; abundance: -; j_gene: TRBJ1-2; d_gene: TRBD1; v_gene: TRBV19; CDR3nt: TGTGCCAGTCGACAGGGGGCGCGGGGGGACTATGGCTACACCTTC; CDR3aa: CASRQGARGDYGYTF
len: 14; abundance: -; j_gene: TRBJ1-5; d_gene: -; v_gene: TRBV28; CDR3nt: TGTGCCTCCCGGGCGGGAGGACGCAATCAGCCCCAGCATTTT; CDR3aa: CASRAGGRNQPQHF
len: 13; abundance: medium-sized; j_gene: TRBJ2-7; d_gene: TRBD2; v_gene: TRBV7-2; CDR3nt: TGTGCCAGCAGCTTAGTAGCGGGAGGCGAGCAGTACTTC; CDR3aa: CASSLVAGGEQYF
len: 16; abundance: -; j_gene: TRBJ2-5; d_gene: TRBD2; v_gene: TRBV7-2; CDR3nt: TGTGCCAGCAGCCGCCGGACTAGCGGGGGAGGAGAGACCCAGTACTTC; CDR3aa: CASSRRTSGGGETQYF
len: 15; abundance: -; j_gene: TRBJ2-1; d_gene: TRBD1; v_gene: TRBV6-5; CDR3nt: TGTGCCAGCACCCGAAGTGGGACAGCGTACAATGAGCAGTTCTTC; CDR3aa: CASTRSGTAYNEQFF
len: 15; abundance: -; j_gene: TRBJ2-1; d_gene: -; v_gene: TRBV18; CDR3nt: TGTGCCAGCTCACCTTCAAGGGTGGGCTACAATGAGCAGTTCTTC; CDR3aa: CASSPSRVGYNEQFF
len: 11; abundance: -; j_gene: TRBJ1-1; d_gene: TRBD1; v_gene: TRBV19; CDR3nt: TGTGCCAGTAGTACCCACAGGGGGTCTTTCTTT; CDR3aa: CASSTHRGSFF
len: 13; abundance: -; j_gene: TRBJ2-2; d_gene: -; v_gene: TRBV12-3/TRBV12-4; CDR3nt: TGTGCCAGCAACTTGAGGGGGAACGGGGAGCTGTTTTTT; CDR3aa: CASNLRGNGELFF
len: 14; abundance: once; j_gene: TRBJ1-1; d_gene: -; v_gene: TRBV7-3; CDR3nt: TGTGCCAGCAGCCCCGTTGGCGAGGGAACTGAAGCTTTCTTT; CDR3aa: CASSPVGEGTEAFF
len: 18; abundance: -; j_gene: TRBJ2-6; d_gene: -; v_gene: TRBV4-3; CDR3nt: TGCGCCAGCAGCCAAGATCCCTATTCCGGCTCTGGGGCCAACGTCCTGACTTTC; CDR3aa: CASSQDPYSGSGANVLTF
len: 17; abundance: -; j_gene: TRBJ2-2; d_gene: TRBD2; v_gene: TRBV15; CDR3nt: TGTGCCACCAGCAGAGAACGGACTAGCGGGGCCACCGGGGAGCTGTTTTTT; CDR3aa: CATSRERTSGATGELFF
len: 12; abundance: -; j_gene: TRBJ1-2; d_gene: -; v_gene: TRBV30; CDR3nt: TGTGCCTGGAGTGTGGGTCCGAATGGCTACACCTTC; CDR3aa: CAWSVGPNGYTF
len: 15; abundance: -; j_gene: TRBJ1-5; d_gene: TRBD1; v_gene: TRBV6-5; CDR3nt: TGTGCCAGCAGCCCGGACAGGGGGCACAATCAGCCCCAGCATTTT; CDR3aa: CASSPDRGHNQPQHF
len: 14; abundance: once; j_gene: TRBJ2-5; d_gene: -; v_gene: TRBV5-1; CDR3nt: TGCGCCAGCAGCTTGGGGCAGGCACAAGAGACCCAGTACTTC; CDR3aa: CASSLGQAQETQYF
len: 14; abundance: few; j_gene: TRBJ2-7; d_gene: TRBD2; v_gene: TRBV20-1; CDR3nt: TGCAGTGCTAGTGCACTAGCGCACTACTACGAGCAGTACTTC; CDR3aa: CSASALAHYYEQYF
len: 11; abundance: -; j_gene: TRBJ1-1; d_gene: TRBD1; v_gene: TRBV29-1; CDR3nt: TGCAGCGTCCGACAGGGAGTCGTCGCTTTCTTT; CDR3aa: CSVRQGVVAFF
len: 11; abundance: -; j_gene: TRBJ2-5; d_gene: -; v_gene: TRBV10-3; CDR3nt: TGTGCCATCAGGGCGCAAGAGACCCAGTACTTC; CDR3aa: CAIRAQETQYF
len: 13; abundance: -; j_gene: TRBJ1-5; d_gene: -; v_gene: TRBV6-5; CDR3nt: TGTGCCAGCAGTAGGGTCGACAATCAGCCCCAGCATTTT; CDR3aa: CASSRVDNQPQHF
len: 13; abundance: -; j_gene: TRBJ2-5; d_gene: -; v_gene: TRBV6-6; CDR3nt: TGTGCCAGCAGTTACAACCGAGGGGAGACCCAGTACTTC; CDR3aa: CASSYNRGETQYF
len: 14; abundance: few; j_gene: TRBJ2-7; d_gene: -; v_gene: TRBV6-2/TRBV6-3; CDR3nt: TGTGCCAGCAGTAGGGCGGGGTCTTCCTACGAGCAGTACTTC; CDR3aa: CASSRAGSSYEQYF
len: 18; abundance: once; j_gene: TRBJ2-2; d_gene: TRBD2; v_gene: TRBV28; CDR3nt: TGTGCCAGCAGTTTAGGGGGATGGGGACTAGCGGAAACCGGGGAGCTGTTTTTT; CDR3aa: CASSLGGWGLAETGELFF
len: 18; abundance: -; j_gene: TRBJ2-7; d_gene: TRBD2; v_gene: TRBV24-1; CDR3nt: TGTGCCACCAGTGATTTACCCACGCTAGCGGGGGCTCCCTACGAGCAGTACTTC; CDR3aa: CATSDLPTLAGAPYEQYF
len: 14; abundance: -; j_gene: TRBJ2-7; d_gene: TRBD2; v_gene: TRBV28; CDR3nt: TGTGCCAGCAGGTTAGCGGGAGGGCCGTGGGAGCAGTACTTC; CDR3aa: CASRLAGGPWEQYF
len: 16; abundance: -; j_gene: TRBJ2-2; d_gene: TRBD2; v_gene: TRBV5-1; CDR3nt: TGCGCCAGCAGCAGGGGGGGACTAGAGCACACCGGGGAGCTGTTTTTT; CDR3aa: CASSRGGLEHTGELFF
len: 13; abundance: -; j_gene: TRBJ1-1; d_gene: -; v_gene: TRBV6-5; CDR3nt: TGTGCCAGCAGAGACCAGGGTATAGGTGAAGCTTTCTTT; CDR3aa: CASRDQGIGEAFF
len: 16; abundance: -; j_gene: TRBJ2-2; d_gene: TRBD2; v_gene: TRBV12-5; CDR3nt: TGTGCTAGTGGTTTGGGCCTAGCGGGAGCCAGGGGGGAGCTGTTTTTT; CDR3aa: CASGLGLAGARGELFF
len: 17; abundance: -; j_gene: TRBJ1-4; d_gene: TRBD1; v_gene: TRBV5-4; CDR3nt: TGTGCCAGCAGCTACGGACAGGGGGCGCTTCGAGGGGAAAAACTGTTTTTT; CDR3aa: CASSYGQGALRGEKLFF
len: 18; abundance: -; j_gene: TRBJ1-1; d_gene: TRBD1; v_gene: TRBV12-5; CDR3nt: TGTGCTAGTGGTTTGGTACTCGTCAGGGGGGGGAAGAACACTGAAGCTTTCTTT; CDR3aa: CASGLVLVRGGKNTEAFF
len: 14; abundance: -; j_gene: TRBJ2-3; d_gene: TRBD1; v_gene: TRBV10-3; CDR3nt: TGTGCCATCAGATCCGGGACAGGGGCAGATACGCAGTATTTT; CDR3aa: CAIRSGTGADTQYF
len: 14; abundance: -; j_gene: TRBJ1-2; d_gene: -; v_gene: TRBV28; CDR3nt: TGTGCCAGCAGTTTTCTGAGGAACCGGCATGGCTACACCTTC; CDR3aa: CASSFLRNRHGYTF
len: 12; abundance: -; j_gene: TRBJ2-1; d_gene: -; v_gene: TRBV2; CDR3nt: TGTGCCAGCAGTGAAGATTCCAATGAGCAGTTCTTC; CDR3aa: CASSEDSNEQFF
len: 14; abundance: few; j_gene: TRBJ1-2; d_gene: -; v_gene: TRBV9; CDR3nt: TGTGCCAGCAGCGCTAGCCCAGGGACCCATGGCTACACCTTC; CDR3aa: CASSASPGTHGYTF
len: 14; abundance: -; j_gene: TRBJ2-5; d_gene: -; v_gene: TRBV4-3; CDR3nt: TGCGCCAGCAGCCAAGATCTGGGCAGCGAGACCCAGTACTTC; CDR3aa: CASSQDLGSETQYF
len: 14; abundance: -; j_gene: TRBJ1-5; d_gene: -; v_gene: TRBV30; CDR3nt: TGTGCCTGGAGTCTGATGACAGTCGGCCAGCCCCAGCATTTT; CDR3aa: CAWSLMTVGQPQHF
len: 14; abundance: -; j_gene: TRBJ2-3; d_gene: TRBD2; v_gene: TRBV10-3; CDR3nt: TGTGCCATCAGTGCTAGCGGGGTGACAGATACGCAGTATTTT; CDR3aa: CAISASGVTDTQYF
len: 14; abundance: -; j_gene: TRBJ2-1; d_gene: -; v_gene: TRBV28; CDR3nt: TGTGCCAGCCATAGACAGGCAAGGCCCAATGAGCAGTTCTTC; CDR3aa: CASHRQARPNEQFF
len: 12; abundance: -; j_gene: TRBJ2-4; d_gene: -; v_gene: TRBV5-6; CDR3nt: TGTGCCAGCAGCAGACAGCGGGACATTCAGTACTTC; CDR3aa: CASSRQRDIQYF
len: 16; abundance: -; j_gene: TRBJ2-2; d_gene: TRBD2; v_gene: TRBV5-4; CDR3nt: TGTGCCAGCAGCCCGCCGCCAGCGGGAGATACCGGGGAGCTGTTTTTT; CDR3aa: CASSPPPAGDTGELFF
len: 17; abundance: many; j_gene: TRBJ2-2; d_gene: TRBD2; v_gene: TRBV5-8; CDR3nt: TGTGCCAGCAGCGCAGGGCCTACAGCGGGAGGTTCCGGGGAGCTGTTTTTT; CDR3aa: CASSAGPTAGGSGELFF
len: 16; abundance: few; j_gene: TRBJ2-3; d_gene: TRBD2; v_gene: TRBV27; CDR3nt: TGTGCCAGCAGGGGTCTAGCGGGAAGGCGCACAGATACGCAGTATTTT; CDR3aa: CASRGLAGRRTDTQYF
len: 11; abundance: -; j_gene: TRBJ2-7; d_gene: -; v_gene: TRBV28; CDR3nt: TGTGCCAGCAGCTTGGGTTTGTGGCAGTACTTC; CDR3aa: CASSLGLWQYF
len: 17; abundance: few; j_gene: TRBJ2-5; d_gene: TRBD2; v_gene: TRBV19; CDR3nt: TGTGCCAGTAGTCCGCTCCAATCCGGGACTAGCAAAGAGACCCAGTACTTC; CDR3aa: CASSPLQSGTSKETQYF
len: 16; abundance: -; j_gene: TRBJ2-3; d_gene: TRBD2; v_gene: TRBV9; CDR3nt: TGTGCCAGCAGCTCGGGACTAGCGGGTTTCACAGATACGCAGTATTTT; CDR3aa: CASSSGLAGFTDTQYF
len: 16; abundance: -; j_gene: TRBJ2-2; d_gene: TRBD2; v_gene: TRBV11-3; CDR3nt: TGTGCCAGCAGCTACGGGGGACTAGCATACACCGGGGAGCTGTTTTTT; CDR3aa: CASSYGGLAYTGELFF
len: 15; abundance: -; j_gene: TRBJ2-7; d_gene: TRBD1; v_gene: TRBV2; CDR3nt: TGTGCCAGCAGGGATCCGGGACAGGGGGGTGTCGAGCAGTACTTC; CDR3aa: CASRDPGQGGVEQYF
len: 14; abundance: -; j_gene: TRBJ2-4; d_gene: -; v_gene: TRBV2; CDR3nt: TGTGCCAGCTTTTCCGCCAGCATCGAAAACATTCAGTACTTC; CDR3aa: CASFSASIENIQYF
len: 12; abundance: -; j_gene: TRBJ1-2; d_gene: -; v_gene: TRBV6-4; CDR3nt: TGTGCCAGCAGTGACGAGGCCGGCAGGCTTCACTTC; CDR3aa: CASSDEAGRLHF
len: 15; abundance: -; j_gene: TRBJ2-7; d_gene: -; v_gene: TRBV7-7; CDR3nt: TGTGCTAGCAGCTTAGTTGGGGCGCGGTCCTACGAGCAGTACTTC; CDR3aa: CASSLVGARSYEQYF
len: 15; abundance: -; j_gene: TRBJ2-2; d_gene: TRBD2; v_gene: TRBV2; CDR3nt: TGTGCCAGCAGTGCTAGCGGGAGGTTCACCGGGGAGCTGTTTTTT; CDR3aa: CASSASGRFTGELFF